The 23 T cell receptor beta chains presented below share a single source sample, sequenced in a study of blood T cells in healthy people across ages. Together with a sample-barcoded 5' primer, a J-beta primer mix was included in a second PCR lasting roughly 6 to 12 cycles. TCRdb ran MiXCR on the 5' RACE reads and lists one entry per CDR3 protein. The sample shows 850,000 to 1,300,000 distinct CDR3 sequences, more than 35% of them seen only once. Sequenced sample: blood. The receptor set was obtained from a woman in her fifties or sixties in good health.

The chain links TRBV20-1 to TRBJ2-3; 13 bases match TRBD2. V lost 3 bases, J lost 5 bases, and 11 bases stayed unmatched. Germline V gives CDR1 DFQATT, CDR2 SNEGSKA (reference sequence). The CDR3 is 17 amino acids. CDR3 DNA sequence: TGCAGTGCTAGTGCTCTCCCAACTAGCGGGAGGGGAGATACGCAGTATTTT. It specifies CSASALPTSGRGDTQYF.

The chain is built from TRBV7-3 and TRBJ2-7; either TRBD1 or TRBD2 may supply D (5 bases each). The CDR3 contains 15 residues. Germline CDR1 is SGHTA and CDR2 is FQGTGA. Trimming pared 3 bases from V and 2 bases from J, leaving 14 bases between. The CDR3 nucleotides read TGTGCCAGCAGCTTGCAGGTCCCGGGGCCCTACGAGCAGTACTTC. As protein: CASSLQVPGPYEQYF.

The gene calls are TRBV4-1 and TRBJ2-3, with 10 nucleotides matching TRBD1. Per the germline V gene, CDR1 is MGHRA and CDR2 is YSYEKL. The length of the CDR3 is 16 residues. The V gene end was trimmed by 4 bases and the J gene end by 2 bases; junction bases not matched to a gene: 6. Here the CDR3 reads CASSRDRGSPTDTQYF. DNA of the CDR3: TGCGCCAGCAGCCGGGACAGGGGTTCGCCCACAGATACGCAGTATTTT.

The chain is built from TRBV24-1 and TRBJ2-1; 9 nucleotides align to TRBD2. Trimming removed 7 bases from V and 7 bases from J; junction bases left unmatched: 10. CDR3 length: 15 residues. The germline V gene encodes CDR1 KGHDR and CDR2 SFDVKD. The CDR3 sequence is CATSVGSGRTNEQFF. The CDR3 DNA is TGTGCCACCAGCGTCGGCAGCGGGAGGACGAATGAGCAGTTCTTC.

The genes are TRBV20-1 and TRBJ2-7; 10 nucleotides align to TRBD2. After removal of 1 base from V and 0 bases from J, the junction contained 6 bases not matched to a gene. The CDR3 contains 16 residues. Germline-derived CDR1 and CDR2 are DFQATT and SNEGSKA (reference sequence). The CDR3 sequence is CSARGKTSGTSYEQYF. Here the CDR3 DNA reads TGCAGTGCTAGAGGGAAAACTAGCGGGACCTCCTACGAGCAGTACTTC.

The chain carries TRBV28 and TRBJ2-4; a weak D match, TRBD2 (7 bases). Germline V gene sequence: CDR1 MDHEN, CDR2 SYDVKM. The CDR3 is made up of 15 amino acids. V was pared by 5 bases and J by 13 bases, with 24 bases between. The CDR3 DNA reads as TGTGCCAGCAGTCGTCCACGACTGGGGAGGGGGGAGCAGTACTTC. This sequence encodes CASSRPRLGRGEQYF.

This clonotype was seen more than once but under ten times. CDR3 nucleotide sequence: TGTGCCAGCAGCCCGACTGGGGAGGAGCAGTACTTC. Translated, it gives CASSPTGEEQYF. The rearrangement links TRBV11-2 to TRBJ2-7; a weak D match, TRBD2 (5 bases). V was trimmed by 5 bases and J by 7 bases, leaving 12 bases between them. Germline lookup yields CDR1 SGHAT and CDR2 FQNNGV. This CDR3 spans 12 amino acids.

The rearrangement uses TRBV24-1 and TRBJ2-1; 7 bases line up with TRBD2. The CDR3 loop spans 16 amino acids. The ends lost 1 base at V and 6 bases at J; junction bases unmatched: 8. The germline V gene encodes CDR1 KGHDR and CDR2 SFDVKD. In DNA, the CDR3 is TGTGCCACCAGTGATTTTTCCTCTAGCGGAGCCAATGAGCAGTTCTTC. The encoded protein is CATSDFSSSGANEQFF.

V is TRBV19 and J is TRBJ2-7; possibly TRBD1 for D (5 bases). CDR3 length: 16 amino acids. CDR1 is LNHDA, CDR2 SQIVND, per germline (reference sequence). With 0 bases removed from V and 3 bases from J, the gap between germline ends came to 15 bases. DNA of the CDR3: TGTGCCAGTAGTATAGATCTTGAGACAGTTCACTACGAGCAGTACTTC. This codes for CASSIDLETVHYEQYF.

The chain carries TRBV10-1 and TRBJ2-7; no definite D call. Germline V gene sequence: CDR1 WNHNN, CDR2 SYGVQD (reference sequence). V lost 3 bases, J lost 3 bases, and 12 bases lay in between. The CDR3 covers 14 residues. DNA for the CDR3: TGCGCCAGCAGTGACCGACCAAAGGACTACGAGCAGTACTTC. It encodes CASSDRPKDYEQYF.

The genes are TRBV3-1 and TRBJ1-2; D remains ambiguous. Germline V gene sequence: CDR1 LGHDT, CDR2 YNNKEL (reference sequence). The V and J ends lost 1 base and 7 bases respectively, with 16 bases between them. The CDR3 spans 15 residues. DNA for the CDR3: TGTGCCAGCAGCCAAGTCCCGACGGAGGGAGGTGGCTACACCTTC. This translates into CASSQVPTEGGGYTF.

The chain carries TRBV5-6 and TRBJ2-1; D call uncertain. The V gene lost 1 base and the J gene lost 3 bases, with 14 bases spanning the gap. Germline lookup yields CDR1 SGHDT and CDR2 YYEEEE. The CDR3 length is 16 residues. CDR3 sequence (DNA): TGTGCCAGCAGCTTGATTGGGAAAACCAACTACAATGAGCAGTTCTTC. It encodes CASSLIGKTNYNEQFF.

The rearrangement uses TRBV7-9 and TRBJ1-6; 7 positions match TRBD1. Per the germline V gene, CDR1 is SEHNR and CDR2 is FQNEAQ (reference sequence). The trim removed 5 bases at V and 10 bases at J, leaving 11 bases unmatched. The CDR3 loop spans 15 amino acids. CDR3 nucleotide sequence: TGTGCCAGCAGCAACTCAGGGGGACGGGGATCACCCCTCCACTTT. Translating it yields CASSNSGGRGSPLHF.

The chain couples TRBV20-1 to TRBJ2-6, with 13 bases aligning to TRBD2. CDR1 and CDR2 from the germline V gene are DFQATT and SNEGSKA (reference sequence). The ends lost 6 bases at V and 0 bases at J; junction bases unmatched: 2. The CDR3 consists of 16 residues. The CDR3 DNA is TGCAGTGCGCGGACTAGCGGGAGCTCTGGGGCCAACGTCCTGACTTTC. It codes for CSARTSGSSGANVLTF.

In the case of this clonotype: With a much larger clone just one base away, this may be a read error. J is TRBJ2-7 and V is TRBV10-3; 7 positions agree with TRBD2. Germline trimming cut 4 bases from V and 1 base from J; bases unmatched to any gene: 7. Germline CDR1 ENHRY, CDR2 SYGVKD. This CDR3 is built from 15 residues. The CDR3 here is CAISGASGASYEQYF. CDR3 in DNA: TGTGCCATCAGTGGTGCTAGCGGAGCGTCCTACGAGCAGTACTTC.

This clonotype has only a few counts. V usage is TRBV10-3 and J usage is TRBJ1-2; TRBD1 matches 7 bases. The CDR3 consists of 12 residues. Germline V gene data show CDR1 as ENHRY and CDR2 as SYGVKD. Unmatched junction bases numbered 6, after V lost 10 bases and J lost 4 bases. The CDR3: CATGGAVYGYTF. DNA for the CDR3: TGTGCCACAGGGGGGGCAGTCTATGGCTACACCTTC.

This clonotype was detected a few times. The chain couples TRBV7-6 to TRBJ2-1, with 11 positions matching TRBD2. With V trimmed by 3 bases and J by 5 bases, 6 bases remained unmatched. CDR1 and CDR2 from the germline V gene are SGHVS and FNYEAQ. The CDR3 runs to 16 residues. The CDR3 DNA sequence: TGTGCCAGCAGCTTGGGGACTAGCGGAAGCGACAATGAGCAGTTCTTC. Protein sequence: CASSLGTSGSDNEQFF.

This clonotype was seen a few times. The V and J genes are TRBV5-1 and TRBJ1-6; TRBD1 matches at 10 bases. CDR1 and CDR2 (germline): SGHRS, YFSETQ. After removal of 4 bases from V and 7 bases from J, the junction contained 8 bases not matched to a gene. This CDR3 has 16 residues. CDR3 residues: CASSPNPTGGNSPLHF. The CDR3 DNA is TGCGCCAGCAGCCCGAACCCGACAGGGGGCAATTCACCCCTCCACTTT.

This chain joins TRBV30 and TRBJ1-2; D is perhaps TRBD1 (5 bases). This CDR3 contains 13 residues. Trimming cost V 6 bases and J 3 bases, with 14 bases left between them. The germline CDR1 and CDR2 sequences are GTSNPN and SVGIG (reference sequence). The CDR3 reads CACPTGEYYGYTF. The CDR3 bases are TGTGCCTGTCCGACGGGGGAGTACTATGGCTACACCTTC.

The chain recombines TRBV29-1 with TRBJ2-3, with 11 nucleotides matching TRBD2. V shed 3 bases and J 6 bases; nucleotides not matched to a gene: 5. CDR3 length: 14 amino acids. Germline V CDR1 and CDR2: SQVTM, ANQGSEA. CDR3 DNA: TGCAGCGTTGACGTAGCGGGGGGGTGGGATACGCAGTATTTT. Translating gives CSVDVAGGWDTQYF.

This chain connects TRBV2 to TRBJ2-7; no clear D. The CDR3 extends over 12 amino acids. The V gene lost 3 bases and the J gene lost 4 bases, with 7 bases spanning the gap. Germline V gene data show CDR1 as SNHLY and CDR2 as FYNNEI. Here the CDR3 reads CASSDGLYEQYF. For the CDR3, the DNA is TGTGCCAGCAGTGACGGCCTTTACGAGCAGTACTTC.

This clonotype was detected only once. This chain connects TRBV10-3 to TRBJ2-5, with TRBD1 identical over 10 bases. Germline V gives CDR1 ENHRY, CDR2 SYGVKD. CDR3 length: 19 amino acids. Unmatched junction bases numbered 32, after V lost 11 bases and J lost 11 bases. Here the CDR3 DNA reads TGTGCCTCCCGAAAGGGGACAGGATCCGGGACAGGGGATTACAATGAGCAGTACTTC. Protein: CASRKGTGSGTGDYNEQYF.

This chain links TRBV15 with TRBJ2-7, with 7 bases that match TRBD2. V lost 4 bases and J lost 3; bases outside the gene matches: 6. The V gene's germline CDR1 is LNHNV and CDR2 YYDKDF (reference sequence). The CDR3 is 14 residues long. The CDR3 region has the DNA TGTGCCACCAGCATGTCACAGCGGGACTACGAGCAGTACTTC. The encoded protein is CATSMSQRDYEQYF.